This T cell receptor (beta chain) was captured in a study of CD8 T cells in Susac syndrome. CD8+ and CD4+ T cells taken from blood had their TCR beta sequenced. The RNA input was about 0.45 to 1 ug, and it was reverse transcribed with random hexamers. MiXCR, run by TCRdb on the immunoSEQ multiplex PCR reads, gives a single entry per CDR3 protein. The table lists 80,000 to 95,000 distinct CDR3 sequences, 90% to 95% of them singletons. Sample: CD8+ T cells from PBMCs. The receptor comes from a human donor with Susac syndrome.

CDR3 sequence reads: CASSHDRTNYGYTF. As DNA, the CDR3 is TGTGCCAGCAGTCACGACAGAACCAACTATGGCTACACCTTC. V usage is TRBV13 and J usage is TRBJ1-2; perhaps TRBD1 as D (5 bases). The CDR3 totals 14 residues. Germline loops: CDR1 PRHDT, CDR2 FYEKMQ (reference sequence). V dropped 6 bases and J dropped 2 bases, with 13 bases sitting between them.